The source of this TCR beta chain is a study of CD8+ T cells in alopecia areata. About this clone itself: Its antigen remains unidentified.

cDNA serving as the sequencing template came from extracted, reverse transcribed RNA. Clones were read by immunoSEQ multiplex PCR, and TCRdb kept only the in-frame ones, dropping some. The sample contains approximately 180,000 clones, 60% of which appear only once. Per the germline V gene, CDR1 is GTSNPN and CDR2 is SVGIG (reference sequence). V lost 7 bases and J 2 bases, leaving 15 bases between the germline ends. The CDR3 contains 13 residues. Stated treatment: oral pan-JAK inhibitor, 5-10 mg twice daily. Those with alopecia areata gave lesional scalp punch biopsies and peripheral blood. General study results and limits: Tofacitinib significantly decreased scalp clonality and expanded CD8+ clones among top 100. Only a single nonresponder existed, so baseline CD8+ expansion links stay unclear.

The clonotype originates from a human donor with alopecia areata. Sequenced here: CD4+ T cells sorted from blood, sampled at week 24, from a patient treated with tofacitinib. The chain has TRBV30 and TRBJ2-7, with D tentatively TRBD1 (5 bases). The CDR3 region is CAFTKPGPYEQYF. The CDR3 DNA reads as TGTGCCTTCACCAAACCAGGGCCCTACGAGCAGTACTTC.